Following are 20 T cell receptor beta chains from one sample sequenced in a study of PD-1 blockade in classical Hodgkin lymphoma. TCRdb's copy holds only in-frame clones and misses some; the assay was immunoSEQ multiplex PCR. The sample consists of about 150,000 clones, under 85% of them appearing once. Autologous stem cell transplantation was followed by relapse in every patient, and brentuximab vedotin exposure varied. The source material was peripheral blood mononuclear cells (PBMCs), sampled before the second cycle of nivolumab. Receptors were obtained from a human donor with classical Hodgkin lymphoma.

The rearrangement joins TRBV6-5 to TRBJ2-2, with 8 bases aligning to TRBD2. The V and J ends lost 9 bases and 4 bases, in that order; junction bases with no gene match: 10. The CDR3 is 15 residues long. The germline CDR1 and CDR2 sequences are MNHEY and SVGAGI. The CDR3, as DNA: TGTGCCAGTCGGCGAGCGGGAGTTGCCACCGGGGAGCTGTTTTTT. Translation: CASRRAGVATGELFF.

The DNA of the CDR3 is TGTGCCAGCAGCCGAAACAGGGGGCCTACCTACGAGCAGTACTTC. Its protein product is CASSRNRGPTYEQYF. The chain couples TRBV7-9 to TRBJ2-7; 9 bases map to TRBD1. The CDR3 has 15 residues. V lost 5 bases, J lost 2 bases, and 7 bases stayed unmatched. Germline V lookup: CDR1 SEHNR, CDR2 FQNEAQ (reference sequence).

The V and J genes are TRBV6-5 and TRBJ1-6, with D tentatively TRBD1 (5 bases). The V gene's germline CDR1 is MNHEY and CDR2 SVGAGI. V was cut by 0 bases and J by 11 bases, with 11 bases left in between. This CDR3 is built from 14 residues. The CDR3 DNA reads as TGTGCCAGCAGTTACTCGAGGGACGAAGCACCCCTCCACTTT. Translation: CASSYSRDEAPLHF.

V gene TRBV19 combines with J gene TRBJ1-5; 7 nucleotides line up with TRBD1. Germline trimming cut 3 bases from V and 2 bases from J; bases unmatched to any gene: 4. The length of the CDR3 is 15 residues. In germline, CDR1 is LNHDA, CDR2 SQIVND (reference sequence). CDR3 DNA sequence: TGTGCCAGTAGTATGCCCGGGACAGGCAATCAGCCCCAGCATTTT. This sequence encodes CASSMPGTGNQPQHF. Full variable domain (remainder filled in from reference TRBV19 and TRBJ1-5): DGGITQSPKYLFRKEGQNVTLSCEQNLNHDAMYWYRQDPGQGLRLIYYSQIVNDFQKGDIAEGYSVSREKKESFPLTVTSAQKNPTAFYLCASSMPGTGNQPQHFGDGTRLSIL.

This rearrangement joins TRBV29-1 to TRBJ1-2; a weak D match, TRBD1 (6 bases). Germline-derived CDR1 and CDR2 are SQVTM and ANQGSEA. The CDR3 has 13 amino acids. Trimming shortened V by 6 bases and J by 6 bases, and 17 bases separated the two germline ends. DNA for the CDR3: TGCAGCGTCGCCACGGCAGGGGCCGATGGCTACACCTTC. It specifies CSVATAGADGYTF.

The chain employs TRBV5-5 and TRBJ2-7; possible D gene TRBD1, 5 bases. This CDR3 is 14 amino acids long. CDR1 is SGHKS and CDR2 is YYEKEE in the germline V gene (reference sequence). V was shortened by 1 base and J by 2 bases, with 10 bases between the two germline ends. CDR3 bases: TGTGCCAGCAGCTTGCCGACAGTCACCTACGAGCAGTACTTC. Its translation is CASSLPTVTYEQYF.

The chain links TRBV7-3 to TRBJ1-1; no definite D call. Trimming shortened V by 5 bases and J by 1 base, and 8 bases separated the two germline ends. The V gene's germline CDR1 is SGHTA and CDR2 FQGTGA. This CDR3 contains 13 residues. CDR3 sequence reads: CASSLLGNTEAFF. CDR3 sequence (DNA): TGTGCCAGCAGCCTTCTGGGGAACACTGAAGCTTTCTTT.

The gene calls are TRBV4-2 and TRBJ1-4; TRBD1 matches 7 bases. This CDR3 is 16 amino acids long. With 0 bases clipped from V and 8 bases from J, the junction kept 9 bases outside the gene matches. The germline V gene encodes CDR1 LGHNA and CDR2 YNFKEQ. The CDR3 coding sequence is TGTGCCAGCAGCCAAGAGAGGGGGCAGGGAAGAGAAAAACTGTTTTTT. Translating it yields CASSQERGQGREKLFF.

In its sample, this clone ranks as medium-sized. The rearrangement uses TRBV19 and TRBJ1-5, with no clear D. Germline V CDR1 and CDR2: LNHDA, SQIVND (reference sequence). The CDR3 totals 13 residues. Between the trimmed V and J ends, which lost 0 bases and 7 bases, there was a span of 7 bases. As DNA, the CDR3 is TGTGCCAGTAGTATAGAAAACGTACAGCCCCAGCATTTT. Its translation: CASSIENVQPQHF.

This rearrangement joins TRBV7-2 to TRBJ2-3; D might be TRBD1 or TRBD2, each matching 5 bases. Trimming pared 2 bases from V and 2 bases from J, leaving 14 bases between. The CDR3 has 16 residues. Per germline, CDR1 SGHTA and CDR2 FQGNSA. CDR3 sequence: CASSLLGTIITDTQYF. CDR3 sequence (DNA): TGTGCCAGCAGCTTACTGGGGACCATAATCACAGATACGCAGTATTTT.

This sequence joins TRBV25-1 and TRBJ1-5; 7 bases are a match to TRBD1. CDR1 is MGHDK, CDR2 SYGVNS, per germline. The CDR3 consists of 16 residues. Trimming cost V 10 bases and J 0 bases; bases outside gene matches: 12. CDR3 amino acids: CATPAGGGNSNQPQHF. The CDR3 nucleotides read TGTGCCACGCCGGCCGGAGGGGGCAATAGCAATCAGCCCCAGCATTTT.

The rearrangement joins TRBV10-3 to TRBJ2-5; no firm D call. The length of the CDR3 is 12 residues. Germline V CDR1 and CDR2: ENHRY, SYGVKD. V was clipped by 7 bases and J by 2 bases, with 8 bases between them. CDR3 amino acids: CAITADQETQYF. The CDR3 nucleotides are TGTGCCATCACGGCGGATCAAGAGACCCAGTACTTC.

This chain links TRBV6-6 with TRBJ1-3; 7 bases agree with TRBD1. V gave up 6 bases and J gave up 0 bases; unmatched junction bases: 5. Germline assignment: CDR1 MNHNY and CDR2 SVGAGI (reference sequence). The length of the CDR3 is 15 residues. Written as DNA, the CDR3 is TGTGCCAGCAGGAGACAGGGAAACTCTGGAAACACCATATATTTT. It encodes CASRRQGNSGNTIYF.

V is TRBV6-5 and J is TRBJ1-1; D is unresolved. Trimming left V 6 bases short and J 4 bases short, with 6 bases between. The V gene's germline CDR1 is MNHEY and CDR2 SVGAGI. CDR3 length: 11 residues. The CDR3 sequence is CASRLTTEAFF. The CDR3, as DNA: TGTGCCAGCAGGCTGACCACTGAAGCTTTCTTT.

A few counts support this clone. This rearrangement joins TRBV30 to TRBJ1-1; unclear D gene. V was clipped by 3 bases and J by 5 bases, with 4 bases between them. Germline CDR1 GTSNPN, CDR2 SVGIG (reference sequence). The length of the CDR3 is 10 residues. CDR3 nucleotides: TGTGCCTGGAGCGGTACTGAAGCTTTCTTT. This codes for CAWSGTEAFF.

In DNA, the CDR3 is TGCAGCGCCCATCGAGCGGAGAGACCCGAGTTCTTC. Amino acids: CSAHRAERPEFF. The J gene is TRBJ2-1, the V gene TRBV29-1; tentatively, D is TRBD2 (5 bases). In germline, CDR1 is SQVTM, CDR2 ANQGSEA. This CDR3 comprises 12 residues. V was shortened by 7 bases and J by 14 bases, with 21 bases between the two germline ends.

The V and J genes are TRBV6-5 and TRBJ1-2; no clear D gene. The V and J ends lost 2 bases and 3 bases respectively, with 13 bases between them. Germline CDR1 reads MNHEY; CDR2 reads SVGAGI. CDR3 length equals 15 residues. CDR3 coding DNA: TGTGCCAGCAGTTACGTACCTCCCCGGGACTATGGCTACACCTTC. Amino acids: CASSYVPPRDYGYTF.

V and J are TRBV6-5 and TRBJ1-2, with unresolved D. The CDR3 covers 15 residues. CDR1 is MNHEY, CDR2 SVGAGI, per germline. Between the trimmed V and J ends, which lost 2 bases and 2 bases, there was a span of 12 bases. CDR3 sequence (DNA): TGTGCCAGCAGTTACGGGAGCGCCACGAACTATGGCTACACCTTC. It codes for CASSYGSATNYGYTF.

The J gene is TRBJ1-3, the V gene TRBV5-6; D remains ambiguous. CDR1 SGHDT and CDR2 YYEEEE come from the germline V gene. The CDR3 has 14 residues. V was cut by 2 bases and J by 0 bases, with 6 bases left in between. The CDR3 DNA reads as TGTGCCAGCAGCTTAGGCCTCTCTGGAAACACCATATATTTT. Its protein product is CASSLGLSGNTIYF.

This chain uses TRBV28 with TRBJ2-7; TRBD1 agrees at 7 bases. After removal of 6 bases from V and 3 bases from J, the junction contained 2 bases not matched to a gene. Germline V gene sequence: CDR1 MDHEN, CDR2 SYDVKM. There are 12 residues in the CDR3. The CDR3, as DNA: TGTGCCAGCAGAAGGGACAGCTACGAGCAGTACTTC. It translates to CASRRDSYEQYF.